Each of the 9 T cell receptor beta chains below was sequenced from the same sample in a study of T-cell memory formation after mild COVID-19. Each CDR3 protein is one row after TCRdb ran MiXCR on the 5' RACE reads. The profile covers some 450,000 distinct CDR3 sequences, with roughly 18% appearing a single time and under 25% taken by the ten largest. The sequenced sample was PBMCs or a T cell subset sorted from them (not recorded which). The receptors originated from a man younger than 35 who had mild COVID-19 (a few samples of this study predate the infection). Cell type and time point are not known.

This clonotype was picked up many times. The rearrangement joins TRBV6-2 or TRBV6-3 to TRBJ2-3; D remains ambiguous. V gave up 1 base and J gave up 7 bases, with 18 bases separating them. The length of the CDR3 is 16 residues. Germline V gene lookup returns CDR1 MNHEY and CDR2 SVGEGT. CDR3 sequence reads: CASSYWSAGRVNTQYF. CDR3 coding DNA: TGTGCCAGCAGTTACTGGTCGGCAGGCCGGGTGAATACGCAGTATTTT.

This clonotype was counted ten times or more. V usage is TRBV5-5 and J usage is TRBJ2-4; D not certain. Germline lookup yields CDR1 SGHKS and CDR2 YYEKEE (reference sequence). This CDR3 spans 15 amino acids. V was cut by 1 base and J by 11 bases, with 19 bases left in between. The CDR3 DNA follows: TGTGCCAGCAGCTTGCTCACAGCCGAGCTTATAGTTCAGTACTTC. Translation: CASSLLTAELIVQYF.

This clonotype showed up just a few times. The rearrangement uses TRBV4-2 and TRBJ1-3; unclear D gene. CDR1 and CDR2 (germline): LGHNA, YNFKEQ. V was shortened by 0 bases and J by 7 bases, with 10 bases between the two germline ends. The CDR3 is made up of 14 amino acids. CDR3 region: CASSQEGDRNTIYF. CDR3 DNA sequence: TGTGCCAGCAGCCAAGAGGGCGACCGGAACACCATATATTTT.

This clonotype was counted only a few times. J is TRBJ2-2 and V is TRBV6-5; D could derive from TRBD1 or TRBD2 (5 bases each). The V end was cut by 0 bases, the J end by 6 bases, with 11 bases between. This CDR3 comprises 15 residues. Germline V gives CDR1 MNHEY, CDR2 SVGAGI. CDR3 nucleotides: TGTGCCAGCAGTTACTCGGGGGTAATCGCCGGGGAGCTGTTTTTT. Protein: CASSYSGVIAGELFF.

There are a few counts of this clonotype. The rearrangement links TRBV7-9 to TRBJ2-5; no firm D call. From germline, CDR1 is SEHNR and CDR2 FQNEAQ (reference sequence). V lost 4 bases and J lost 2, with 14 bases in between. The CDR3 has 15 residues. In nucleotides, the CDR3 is TGTGCCAGCAGCTCCCTGGCGCTAGGGCAAGAGACCCAGTACTTC. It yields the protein CASSSLALGQETQYF.

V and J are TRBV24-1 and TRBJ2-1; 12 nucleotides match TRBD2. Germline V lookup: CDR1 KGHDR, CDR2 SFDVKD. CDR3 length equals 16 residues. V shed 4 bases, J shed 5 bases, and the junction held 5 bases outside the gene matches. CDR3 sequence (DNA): TGTGCCACCAGTGACCCGGGGACTAGCGGGCACAATGAGCAGTTCTTC. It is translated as CATSDPGTSGHNEQFF.

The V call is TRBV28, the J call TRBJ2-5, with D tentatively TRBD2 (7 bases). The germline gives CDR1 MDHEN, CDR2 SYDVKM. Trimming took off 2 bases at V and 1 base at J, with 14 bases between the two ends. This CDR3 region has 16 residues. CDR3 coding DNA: TGTGCCAGCAGTTTACGGGGGGCACCAATCCAAGAGACCCAGTACTTC. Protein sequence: CASSLRGAPIQETQYF.

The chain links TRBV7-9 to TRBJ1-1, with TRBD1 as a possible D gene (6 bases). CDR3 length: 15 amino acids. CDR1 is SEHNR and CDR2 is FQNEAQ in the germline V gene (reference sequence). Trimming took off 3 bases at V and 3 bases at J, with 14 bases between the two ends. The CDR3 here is CASSFLGGLDTEAFF. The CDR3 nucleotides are TGTGCCAGCAGCTTTTTGGGGGGCCTGGACACTGAAGCTTTCTTT.

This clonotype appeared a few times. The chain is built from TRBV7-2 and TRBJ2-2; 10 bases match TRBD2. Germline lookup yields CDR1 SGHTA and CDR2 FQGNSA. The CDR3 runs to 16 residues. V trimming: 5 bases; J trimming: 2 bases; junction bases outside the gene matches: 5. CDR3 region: CASSLRTSGNTGELFF. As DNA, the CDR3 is TGTGCCAGCAGCCTCCGGACTAGCGGAAACACCGGGGAGCTGTTTTTT.